This TCR beta chain was obtained from a study of blood T cells in healthy people across ages. The study, taken as a whole, reports: The recorded TCR beta diversity per million T cells decreased in a roughly linear manner with age.

The second PCR ran about 6 to 12 cycles with a sample-barcoded 5' primer and J-beta primers. Each cDNA molecule received a tag from a template-switch adaptor that had 12 random nucleotides. TCRdb fed the 5' RACE reads into MiXCR, producing one record per CDR3 protein. The table has roughly 1,500,000 distinct CDR3 sequences, roughly 32% seen once; the top ten hold about 10%. For every donor, a draw yielded around 10 milliliters of peripheral blood. Remarks on this clonotype: Its specificity is not known.

V was trimmed by 0 bases and J by 7 bases, leaving 10 bases between them. This CDR3 spans 14 amino acids. From germline, CDR1 is MGHRA and CDR2 YSYEKL. The source material was blood. The chain is built from TRBV4-1 and TRBJ2-1, with unresolved D. The sequence was collected from a woman aged 25 to 39 in good health. CDR3 loop: CASSQDRVQNEQFF. The CDR3, as DNA: TGCGCCAGCAGCCAAGATAGGGTACAGAATGAGCAGTTCTTC.